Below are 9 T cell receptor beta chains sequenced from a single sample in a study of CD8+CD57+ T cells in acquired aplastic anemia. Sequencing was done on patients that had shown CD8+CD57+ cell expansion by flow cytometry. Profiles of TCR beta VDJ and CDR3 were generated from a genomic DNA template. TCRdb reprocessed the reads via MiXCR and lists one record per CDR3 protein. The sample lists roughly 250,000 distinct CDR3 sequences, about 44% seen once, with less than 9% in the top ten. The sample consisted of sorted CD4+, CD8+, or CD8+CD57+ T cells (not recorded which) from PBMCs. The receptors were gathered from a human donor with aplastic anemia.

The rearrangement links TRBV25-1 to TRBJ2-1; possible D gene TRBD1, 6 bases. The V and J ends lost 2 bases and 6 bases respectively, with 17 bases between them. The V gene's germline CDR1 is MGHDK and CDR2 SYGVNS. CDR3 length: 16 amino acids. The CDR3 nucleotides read TGTGCCAGCAGTGAAAGGGACATTTGGGTCCGCAATGAGCAGTTCTTC. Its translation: CASSERDIWVRNEQFF.

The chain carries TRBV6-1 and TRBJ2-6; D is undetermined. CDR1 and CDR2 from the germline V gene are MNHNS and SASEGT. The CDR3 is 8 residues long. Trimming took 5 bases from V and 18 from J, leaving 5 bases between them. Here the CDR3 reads CASSFRTF. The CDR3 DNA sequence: TGTGCCAGCAGTTTCCGGACTTTC.

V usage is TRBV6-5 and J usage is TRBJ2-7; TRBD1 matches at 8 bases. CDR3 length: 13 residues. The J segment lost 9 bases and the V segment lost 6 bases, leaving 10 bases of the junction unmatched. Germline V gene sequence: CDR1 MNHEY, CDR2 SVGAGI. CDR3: CASSLGRGPGQYF. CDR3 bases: TGTGCCAGCAGCCTGGGCAGGGGGCCTGGGCAGTACTTC.

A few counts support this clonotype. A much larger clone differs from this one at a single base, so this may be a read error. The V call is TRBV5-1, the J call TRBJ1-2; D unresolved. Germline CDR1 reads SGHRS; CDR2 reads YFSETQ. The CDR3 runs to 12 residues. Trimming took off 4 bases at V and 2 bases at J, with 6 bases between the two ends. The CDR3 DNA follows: TGCGCCAGCAGCCAGGACAACTATGGCTACACCTTC. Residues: CASSQDNYGYTF.

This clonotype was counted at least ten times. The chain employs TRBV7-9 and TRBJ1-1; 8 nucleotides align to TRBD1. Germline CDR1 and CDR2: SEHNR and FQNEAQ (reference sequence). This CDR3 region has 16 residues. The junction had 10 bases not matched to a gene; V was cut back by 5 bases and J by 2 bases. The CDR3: CASSPPGTGFNTEAFF. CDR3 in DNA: TGTGCCAGCAGCCCCCCCGGGACAGGATTTAACACTGAAGCTTTCTTT.

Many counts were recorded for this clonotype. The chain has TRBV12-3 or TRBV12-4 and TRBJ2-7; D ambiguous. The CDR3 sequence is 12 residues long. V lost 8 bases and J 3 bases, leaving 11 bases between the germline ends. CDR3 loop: CASASGFYEQYF. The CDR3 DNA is TGTGCCAGCGCTTCAGGTTTCTACGAGCAGTACTTC.

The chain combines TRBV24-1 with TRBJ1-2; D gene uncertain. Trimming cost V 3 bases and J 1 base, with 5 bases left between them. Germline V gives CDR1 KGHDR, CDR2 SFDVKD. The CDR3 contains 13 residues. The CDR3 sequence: CATSDPVNYGYTF. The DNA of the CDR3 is TGTGCCACCAGTGATCCGGTTAACTATGGCTACACCTTC.

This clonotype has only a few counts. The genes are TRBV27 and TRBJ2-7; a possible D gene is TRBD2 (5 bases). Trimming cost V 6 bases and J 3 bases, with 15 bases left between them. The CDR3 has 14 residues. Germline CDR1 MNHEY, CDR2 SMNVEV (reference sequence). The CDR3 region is CASRPGTRGYEQYF. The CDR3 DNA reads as TGTGCCAGCAGACCGGGAACTCGGGGCTACGAGCAGTACTTC.

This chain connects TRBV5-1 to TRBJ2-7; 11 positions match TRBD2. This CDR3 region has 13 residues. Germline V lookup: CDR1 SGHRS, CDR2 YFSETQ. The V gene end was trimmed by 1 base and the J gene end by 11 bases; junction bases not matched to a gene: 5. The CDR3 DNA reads TGCGCCAGCAGCTTGACTAGCGGGAGTCCAGAGTACTTC. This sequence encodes CASSLTSGSPEYF.